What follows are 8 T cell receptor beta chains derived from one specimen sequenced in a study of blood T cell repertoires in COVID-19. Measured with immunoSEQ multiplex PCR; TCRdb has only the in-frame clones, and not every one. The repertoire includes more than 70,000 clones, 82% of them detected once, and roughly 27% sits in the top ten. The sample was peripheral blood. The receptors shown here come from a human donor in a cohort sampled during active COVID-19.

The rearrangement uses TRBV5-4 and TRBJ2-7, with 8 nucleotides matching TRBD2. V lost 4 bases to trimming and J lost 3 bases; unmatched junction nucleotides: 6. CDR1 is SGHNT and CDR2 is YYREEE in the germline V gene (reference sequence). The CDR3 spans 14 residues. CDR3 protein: CASSDKRGNYEQYF. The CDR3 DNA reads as TGTGCCAGCAGCGATAAGCGGGGGAACTACGAGCAGTACTTC.

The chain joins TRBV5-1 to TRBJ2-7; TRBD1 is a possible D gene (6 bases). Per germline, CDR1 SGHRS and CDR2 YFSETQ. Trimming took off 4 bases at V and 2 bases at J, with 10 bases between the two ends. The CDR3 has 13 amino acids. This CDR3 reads CASSGSGAYEQYF. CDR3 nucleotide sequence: TGCGCCAGCAGCGGGTCAGGGGCCTACGAGCAGTACTTC. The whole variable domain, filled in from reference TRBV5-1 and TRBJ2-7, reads KAGVTQTPRYLIKTRGQQVTLSCSPISGHRSVSWYQQTPGQGLQFLFEYFSETQRNKGNFPGRFSGRQFSNSRSEMNVSTLELGDSALYLCASSGSGAYEQYFGPGTRLTVT.

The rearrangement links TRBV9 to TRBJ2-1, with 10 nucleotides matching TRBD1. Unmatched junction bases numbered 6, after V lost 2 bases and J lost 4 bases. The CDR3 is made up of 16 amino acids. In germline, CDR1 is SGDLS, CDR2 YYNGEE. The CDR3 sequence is CASSVTGQGRYNEQFF. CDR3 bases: TGTGCCAGCAGCGTCACGGGACAGGGGAGATACAATGAGCAGTTCTTC.

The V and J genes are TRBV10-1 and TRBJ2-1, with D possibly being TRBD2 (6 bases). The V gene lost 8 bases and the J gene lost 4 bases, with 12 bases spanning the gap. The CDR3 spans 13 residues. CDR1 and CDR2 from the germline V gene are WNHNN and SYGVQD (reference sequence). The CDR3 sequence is CASSASVYNEQFF. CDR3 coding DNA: TGCGCCAGCTCGGCTAGCGTATACAATGAGCAGTTCTTC.

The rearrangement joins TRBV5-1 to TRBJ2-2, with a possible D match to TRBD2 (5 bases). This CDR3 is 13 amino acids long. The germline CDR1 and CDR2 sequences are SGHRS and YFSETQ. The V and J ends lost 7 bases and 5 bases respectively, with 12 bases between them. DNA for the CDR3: TGCGCCAGCGAGGGTCAGGCGACCGGGGAGCTGTTTTTT. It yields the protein CASEGQATGELFF.

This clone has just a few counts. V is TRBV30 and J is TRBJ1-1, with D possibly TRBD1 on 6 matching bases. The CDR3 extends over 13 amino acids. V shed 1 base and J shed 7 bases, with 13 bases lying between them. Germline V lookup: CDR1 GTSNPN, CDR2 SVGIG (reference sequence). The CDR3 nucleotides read TGTGCCTGGAGTGCGACAGGTAGATTTGAAGCTTTCTTT. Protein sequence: CAWSATGRFEAFF.

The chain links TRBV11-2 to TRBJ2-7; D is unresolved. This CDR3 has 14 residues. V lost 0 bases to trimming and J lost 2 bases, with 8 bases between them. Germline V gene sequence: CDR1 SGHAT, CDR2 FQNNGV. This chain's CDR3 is CASSLDRQTYEQYF. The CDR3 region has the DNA TGTGCCAGCAGCTTAGATCGTCAGACCTACGAGCAGTACTTC.

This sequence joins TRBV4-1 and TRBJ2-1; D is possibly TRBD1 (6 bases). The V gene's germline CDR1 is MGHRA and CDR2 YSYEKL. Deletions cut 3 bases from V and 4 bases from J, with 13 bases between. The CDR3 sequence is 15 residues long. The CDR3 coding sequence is TGCGCCAGCAGCCACCCCGGACAGTTTTACAATGAGCAGTTCTTC. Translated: CASSHPGQFYNEQFF.